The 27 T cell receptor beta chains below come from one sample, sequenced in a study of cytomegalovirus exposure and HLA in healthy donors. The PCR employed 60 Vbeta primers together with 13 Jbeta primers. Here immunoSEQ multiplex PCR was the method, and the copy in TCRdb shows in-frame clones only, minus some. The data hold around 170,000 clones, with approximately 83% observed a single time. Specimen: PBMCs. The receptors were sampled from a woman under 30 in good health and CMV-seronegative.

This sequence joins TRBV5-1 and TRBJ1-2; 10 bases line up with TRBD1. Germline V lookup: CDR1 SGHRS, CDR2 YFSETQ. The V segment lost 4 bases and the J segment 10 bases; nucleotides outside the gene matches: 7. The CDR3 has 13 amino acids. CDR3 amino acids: CASSHPGQGFYTF. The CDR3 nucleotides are TGCGCCAGCAGCCATCCGGGACAGGGGTTCTACACCTTC. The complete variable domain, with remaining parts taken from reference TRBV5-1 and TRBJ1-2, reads KAGVTQTPRYLIKTRGQQVTLSCSPISGHRSVSWYQQTPGQGLQFLFEYFSETQRNKGNFPGRFSGRQFSNSRSEMNVSTLELGDSALYLCASSHPGQGFYTFGSGTRLTVV.

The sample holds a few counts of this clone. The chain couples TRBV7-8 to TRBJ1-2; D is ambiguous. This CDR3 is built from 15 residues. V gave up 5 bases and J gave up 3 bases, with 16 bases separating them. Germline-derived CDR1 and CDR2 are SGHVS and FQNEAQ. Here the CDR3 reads CASSQRREAYYGYTF. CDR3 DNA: TGTGCCAGCAGCCAGCGGAGGGAGGCCTACTATGGCTACACCTTC.

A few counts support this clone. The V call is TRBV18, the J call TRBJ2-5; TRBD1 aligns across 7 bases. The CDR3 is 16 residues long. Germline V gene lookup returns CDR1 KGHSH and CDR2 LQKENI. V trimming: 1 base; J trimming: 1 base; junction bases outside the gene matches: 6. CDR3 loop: CASSPQGGSTQETQYF. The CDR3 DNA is TGTGCCAGCTCACCACAAGGGGGCTCCACCCAAGAGACCCAGTACTTC.

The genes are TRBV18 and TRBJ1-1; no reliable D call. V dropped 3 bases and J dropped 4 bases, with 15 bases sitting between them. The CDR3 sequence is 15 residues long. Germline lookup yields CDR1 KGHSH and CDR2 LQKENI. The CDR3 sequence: CASSPRSQRSTEAFF. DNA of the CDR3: TGTGCCAGCTCACCTAGAAGCCAAAGAAGCACTGAAGCTTTCTTT.

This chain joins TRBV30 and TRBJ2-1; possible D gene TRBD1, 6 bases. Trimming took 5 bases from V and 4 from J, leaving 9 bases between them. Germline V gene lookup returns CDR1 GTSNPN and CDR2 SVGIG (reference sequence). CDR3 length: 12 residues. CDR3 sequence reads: CAWDRSYNEQFF. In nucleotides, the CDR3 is TGTGCCTGGGACAGGAGTTACAATGAGCAGTTCTTC.

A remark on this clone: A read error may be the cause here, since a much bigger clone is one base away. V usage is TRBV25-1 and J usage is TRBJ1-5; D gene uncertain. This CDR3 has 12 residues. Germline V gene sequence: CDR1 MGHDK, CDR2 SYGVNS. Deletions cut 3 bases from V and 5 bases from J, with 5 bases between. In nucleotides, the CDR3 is TGTGCCAGCAGTGACGGGTATCAGCCCCAGCATTTT. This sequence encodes CASSDGYQPQHF.

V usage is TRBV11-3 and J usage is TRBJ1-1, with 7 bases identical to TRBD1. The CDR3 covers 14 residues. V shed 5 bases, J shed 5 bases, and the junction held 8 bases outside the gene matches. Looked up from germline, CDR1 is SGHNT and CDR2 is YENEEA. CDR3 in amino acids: CASSDRDSRTEAFF. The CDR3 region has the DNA TGTGCCAGCAGCGACCGGGACAGTCGGACTGAAGCTTTCTTT.

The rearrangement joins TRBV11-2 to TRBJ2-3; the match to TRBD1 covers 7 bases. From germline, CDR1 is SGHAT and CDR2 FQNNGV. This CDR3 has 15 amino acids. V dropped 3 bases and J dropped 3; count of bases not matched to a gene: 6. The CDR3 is CASSLGDSLTDTQYF. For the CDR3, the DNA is TGTGCCAGCAGCTTGGGGGACAGCCTGACAGATACGCAGTATTTT. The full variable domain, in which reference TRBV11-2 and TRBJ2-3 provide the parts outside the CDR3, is EAGVAQSPRYKIIEKRQSVAFWCNPISGHATLYWYQQILGQGPKLLIQFQNNGVVDDSQLPKDRFSAERLKGVDSTLKIQPAKLEDSAVYLCASSLGDSLTDTQYFGPGTRLTVL.

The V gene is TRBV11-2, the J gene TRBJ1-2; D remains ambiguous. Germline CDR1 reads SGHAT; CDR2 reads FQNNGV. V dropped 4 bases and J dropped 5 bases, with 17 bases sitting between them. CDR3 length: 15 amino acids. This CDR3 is CASSSRGDVRYGYTF. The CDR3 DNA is TGTGCCAGCAGCTCCCGAGGCGACGTAAGATATGGCTACACCTTC.

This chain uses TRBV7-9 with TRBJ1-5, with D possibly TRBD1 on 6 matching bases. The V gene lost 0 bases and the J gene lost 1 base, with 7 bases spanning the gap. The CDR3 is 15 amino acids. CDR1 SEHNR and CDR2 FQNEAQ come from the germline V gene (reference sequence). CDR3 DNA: TGTGCCAGCAGCTTAGCCGGACAGAGCAATCAGCCCCAGCATTTT. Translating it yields CASSLAGQSNQPQHF. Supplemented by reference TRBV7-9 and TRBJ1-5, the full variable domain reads DTGVSQNPRHKITKRGQNVTFRCDPISEHNRLYWYRQTLGQGPEFLTYFQNEAQLEKSRLLSDRFSAERPKGSFSTLEIQRTEQGDSAMYLCASSLAGQSNQPQHFGDGTRLSIL.

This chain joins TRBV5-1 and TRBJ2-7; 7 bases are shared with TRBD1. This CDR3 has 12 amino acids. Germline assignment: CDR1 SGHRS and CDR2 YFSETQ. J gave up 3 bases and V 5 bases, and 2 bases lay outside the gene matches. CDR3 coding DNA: TGCGCCAGCAGAGGGGGCAACTACGAGCAGTACTTC. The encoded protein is CASRGGNYEQYF.

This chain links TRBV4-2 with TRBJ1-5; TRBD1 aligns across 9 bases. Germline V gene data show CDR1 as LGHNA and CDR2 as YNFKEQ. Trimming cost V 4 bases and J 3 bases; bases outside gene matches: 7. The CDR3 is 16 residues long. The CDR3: CASSLTQGADNQPQHF. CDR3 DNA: TGTGCCAGCAGCCTAACACAGGGGGCTGACAATCAGCCCCAGCATTTT.

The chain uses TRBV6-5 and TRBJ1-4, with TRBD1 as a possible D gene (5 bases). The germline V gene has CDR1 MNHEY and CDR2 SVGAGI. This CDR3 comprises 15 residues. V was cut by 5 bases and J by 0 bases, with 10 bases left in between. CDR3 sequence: CASSRQFATNEKLFF. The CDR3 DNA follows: TGTGCCAGCAGTCGACAGTTTGCAACTAATGAAAAACTGTTTTTT.

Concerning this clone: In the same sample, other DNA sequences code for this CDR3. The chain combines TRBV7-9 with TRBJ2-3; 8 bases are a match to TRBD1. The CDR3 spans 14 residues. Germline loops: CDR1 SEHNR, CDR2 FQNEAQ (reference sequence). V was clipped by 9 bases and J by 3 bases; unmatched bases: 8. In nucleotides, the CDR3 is TGTGCCAGTCTGGCAGGGGGCTCGACAGATACGCAGTATTTT. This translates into CASLAGGSTDTQYF.

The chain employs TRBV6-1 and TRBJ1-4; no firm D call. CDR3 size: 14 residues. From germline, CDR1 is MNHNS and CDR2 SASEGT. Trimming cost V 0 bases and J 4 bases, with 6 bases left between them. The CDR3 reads CASSEASVNEKLFF. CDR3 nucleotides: TGTGCCAGCAGTGAAGCATCAGTTAATGAAAAACTGTTTTTT.

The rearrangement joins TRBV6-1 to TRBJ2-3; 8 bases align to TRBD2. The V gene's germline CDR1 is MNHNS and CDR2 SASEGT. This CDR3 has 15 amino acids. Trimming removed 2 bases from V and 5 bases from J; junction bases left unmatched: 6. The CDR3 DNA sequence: TGTGCCAGCAGTGAAAGATCACTAGCGGTAGATACGCAGTATTTT. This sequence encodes CASSERSLAVDTQYF.

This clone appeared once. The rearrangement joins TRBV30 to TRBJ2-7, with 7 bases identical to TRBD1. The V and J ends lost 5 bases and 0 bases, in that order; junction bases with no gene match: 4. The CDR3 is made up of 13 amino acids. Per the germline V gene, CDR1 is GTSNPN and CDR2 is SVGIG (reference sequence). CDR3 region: CAWCGDSSYEQYF. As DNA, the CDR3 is TGTGCCTGGTGTGGGGACAGCTCCTACGAGCAGTACTTC.

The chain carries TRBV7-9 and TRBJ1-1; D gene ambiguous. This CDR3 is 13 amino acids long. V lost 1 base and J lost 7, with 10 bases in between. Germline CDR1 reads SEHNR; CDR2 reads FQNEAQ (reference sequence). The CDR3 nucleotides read TGTGCCAGCAGCTTAGTTCATGGCAGTGAAGCTTTCTTT. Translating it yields CASSLVHGSEAFF.

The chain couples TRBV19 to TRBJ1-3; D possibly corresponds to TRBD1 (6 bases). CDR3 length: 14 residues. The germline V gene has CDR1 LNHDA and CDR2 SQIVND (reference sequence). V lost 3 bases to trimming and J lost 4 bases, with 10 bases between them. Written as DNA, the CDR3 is TGTGCCAGTAGTATCGGCCAGGGGGGAAACACCATATATTTT. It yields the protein CASSIGQGGNTIYF.

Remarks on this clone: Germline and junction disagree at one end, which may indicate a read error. The CDR3 nucleotides are TGTTCCAGCAGCCAGCGTGGCGGGGGCAGAAATGAAAAACTGTTTTTT. Translating gives CSSSQRGGGRNEKLFF. The V gene is TRBV7-9, the J gene TRBJ1-4, with a possible D match to TRBD1 (6 bases). The CDR3 totals 16 residues. From germline, CDR1 is SEHNR and CDR2 FQNEAQ (reference sequence).

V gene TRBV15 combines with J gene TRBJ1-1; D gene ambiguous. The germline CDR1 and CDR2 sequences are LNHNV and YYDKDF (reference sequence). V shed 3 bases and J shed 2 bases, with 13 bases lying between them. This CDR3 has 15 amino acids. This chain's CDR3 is CATSRSPRGNTEAFF. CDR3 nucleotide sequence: TGTGCCACCAGCAGGTCCCCCAGAGGTAACACTGAAGCTTTCTTT. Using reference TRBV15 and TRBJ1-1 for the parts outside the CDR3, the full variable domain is DAMVIQNPRYQVTQFGKPVTLSCSQTLNHNVMYWYQQKSSQAPKLLFHYYDKDFNNEADTPDNFQSRRPNTSFCFLDIRSPGLGDTAMYLCATSRSPRGNTEAFFGQGTRLTVV.

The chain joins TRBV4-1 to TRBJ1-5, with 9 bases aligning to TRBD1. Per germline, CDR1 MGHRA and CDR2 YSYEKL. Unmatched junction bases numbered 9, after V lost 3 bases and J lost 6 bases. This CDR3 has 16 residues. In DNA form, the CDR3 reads TGCGCCAGCAGCCAGGGGCCGGGACAGGGAATTCAGCCCCAGCATTTT. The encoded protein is CASSQGPGQGIQPQHF.

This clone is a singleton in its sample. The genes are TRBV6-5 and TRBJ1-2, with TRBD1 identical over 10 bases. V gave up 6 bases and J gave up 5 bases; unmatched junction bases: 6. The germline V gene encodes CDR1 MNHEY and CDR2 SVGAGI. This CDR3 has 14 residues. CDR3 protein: CASSPGQGIYGYTF. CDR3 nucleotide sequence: TGTGCCAGCAGCCCGGGACAGGGGATATATGGCTACACCTTC.

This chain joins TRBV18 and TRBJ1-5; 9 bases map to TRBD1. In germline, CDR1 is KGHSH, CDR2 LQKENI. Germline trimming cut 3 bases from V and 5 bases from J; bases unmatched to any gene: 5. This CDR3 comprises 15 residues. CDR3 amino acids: CASSPNRGQDQPQHF. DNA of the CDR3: TGTGCCAGCTCACCCAACAGGGGGCAGGATCAGCCCCAGCATTTT.

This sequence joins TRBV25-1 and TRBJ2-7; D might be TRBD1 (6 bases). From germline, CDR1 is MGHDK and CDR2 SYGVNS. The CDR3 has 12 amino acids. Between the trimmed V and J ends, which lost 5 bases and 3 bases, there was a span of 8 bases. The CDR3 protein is CASSSGDYEQYF. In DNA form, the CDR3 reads TGTGCCAGCAGTTCAGGGGACTACGAGCAGTACTTC.

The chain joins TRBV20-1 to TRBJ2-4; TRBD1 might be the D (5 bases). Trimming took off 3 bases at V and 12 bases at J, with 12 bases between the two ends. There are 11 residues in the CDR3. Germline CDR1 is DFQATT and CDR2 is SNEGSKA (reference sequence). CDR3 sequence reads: CSASREHSQYF. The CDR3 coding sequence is TGCAGTGCTAGCAGGGAACACAGTCAGTACTTC.

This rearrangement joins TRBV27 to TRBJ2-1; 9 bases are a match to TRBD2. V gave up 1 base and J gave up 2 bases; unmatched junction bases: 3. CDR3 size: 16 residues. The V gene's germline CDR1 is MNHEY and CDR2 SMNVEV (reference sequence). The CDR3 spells CASSLLGGGAYNEQFF. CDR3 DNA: TGTGCCAGCAGTTTATTAGGCGGGGGGGCCTACAATGAGCAGTTCTTC.